The 17 T cell receptor beta chains in this list originate from one sample, sequenced in a study of T cells in Graves' hyperthyroidism and ophthalmopathy. The CDR3 regions of TCR beta were amplified from RNA transcripts. HTBI primers were used for first-round RT-PCR of the TCR CDR3. One entry per CDR3 protein, called by TCRdb with MiXCR from the multiplex PCR reads. Here the sample spans approximately 520,000 distinct CDR3 sequences, around a quarter being singletons. Sequencing was done on a sample of blood. The receptors were sampled from a woman aged 30 to 39 with Graves' ophthalmopathy.

In this sample, this clonotype turned up many times. V usage is TRBV5-1 and J usage is TRBJ1-2; 8 bases match TRBD1. The ends lost 3 bases at V and 3 bases at J; junction bases unmatched: 1. The germline V gene has CDR1 SGHRS and CDR2 YFSETQ. The CDR3 has 13 residues. CDR3: CASSSDRDYGYTF. The CDR3 DNA sequence: TGCGCCAGCAGCTCGGACAGGGACTATGGCTACACCTTC.

This clonotype was detected many times. The chain joins TRBV6-2 or TRBV6-3 to TRBJ1-5, with TRBD1 identical over 10 bases. Germline-derived CDR1 and CDR2 are MNHEY and SVGEGT. This CDR3 spans 17 amino acids. V shed 6 bases, J shed 6 bases, and the junction held 14 bases outside the gene matches. DNA for the CDR3: TGTGCCAGCAGGCGATACCGGGACAGGGGTACTCCTCAGCCCCAGCATTTT. Translated: CASRRYRDRGTPQPQHF.

This clonotype was seen at least ten times. This chain links TRBV12-3 or TRBV12-4 with TRBJ2-5; 8 positions match TRBD2. The CDR3 is 13 amino acids. The J segment lost 10 bases and the V segment lost 2 bases, leaving 6 bases of the junction unmatched. CDR3: CASSLSGLVGQYF. The CDR3 nucleotides read TGTGCCAGCAGTTTATCGGGACTAGTGGGCCAGTACTTC.

In its sample, this clonotype was seen a few times. The junction departs from the called germline gene at one end, perhaps through a read error. The rearrangement uses TRBV12-3 or TRBV12-4 and TRBJ2-6, with unresolved D. The CDR3 length is 13 residues. The CDR3 region is CASSWVVANVLTF. The CDR3 region has the DNA TGTGCCAGCTCATGGGTAGTGGCCAACGTTCTGACTTTC.

This clonotype was detected ten times or more. This chain links TRBV7-9 with TRBJ2-5, with 10 bases fitting TRBD1. The J segment lost 5 bases and the V segment lost 5 bases, leaving 8 bases of the junction unmatched. The germline gives CDR1 SEHNR, CDR2 FQNEAQ (reference sequence). There are 15 residues in the CDR3. The CDR3 region is CASSNRQGARETQYF. DNA of the CDR3: TGTGCCAGCAGCAACAGACAGGGGGCGCGTGAGACCCAGTACTTC.

This clonotype was observed a handful of times. A much larger clone is a single base away; this may be a read error. The chain has TRBV27 and TRBJ1-2; 9 bases fit TRBD1. The CDR3 totals 14 residues. CDR1 and CDR2 (germline): MNHEY, SMNVEV (reference sequence). V was clipped by 5 bases and J by 3 bases; unmatched bases: 4. CDR3 in DNA: TGTGCCAGCAGTGTGGGACAGGGCTACTATGGCTACACCTTC. Its protein product is CASSVGQGYYGYTF.

This clonotype was recorded once. The rearrangement links TRBV6-2 or TRBV6-3 to TRBJ1-2, with 10 positions matching TRBD1. J gave up 6 bases and V 6 bases, and 7 bases lay outside the gene matches. The CDR3 is made up of 14 amino acids. CDR1 is MNHEY, CDR2 SVGEGT, per germline. This CDR3 reads CASRLFGTGDGYTF. The CDR3 DNA follows: TGTGCCAGCAGACTCTTCGGGACAGGGGATGGCTACACCTTC.

This clonotype was observed at least ten times. The rearrangement joins TRBV3-1 to TRBJ1-2, with D possibly TRBD1 on 5 matching bases. CDR3 length equals 15 residues. Trimming took 5 bases from V and 0 from J, leaving 13 bases between them. Per the germline V gene, CDR1 is LGHDT and CDR2 is YNNKEL (reference sequence). CDR3 bases: TGTGCCAGCAGCGATCGCAGGGAGCCTAACTATGGCTACACCTTC. It specifies CASSDRREPNYGYTF.

This clonotype was detected only once. This chain joins TRBV28 and TRBJ1-1; tentative D call: TRBD1 (5 bases). Germline V gene sequence: CDR1 MDHEN, CDR2 SYDVKM. CDR3 length equals 15 residues. V lost 4 bases to trimming and J lost 1 base, with 13 bases between them. The CDR3 DNA reads TGTGCCAGCAGTTGGGCAGGGAGTAAGAACACTGAAGCTTTCTTT. Amino acids: CASSWAGSKNTEAFF. Based on the CDR3 plus reference TRBV28 and TRBJ1-1, the full variable domain is DVKVTQSSRYLVKRTGEKVFLECVQDMDHENMFWYRQDPGLGLRLIYFSYDVKMKEKGDIPEGYSVSREKKERFSLILESASTNQTSMYLCASSWAGSKNTEAFFGQGTRLTVV.

To note about this clonotype: One end of the junction varies from germline; a read error may be responsible. The chain links TRBV7-2 to TRBJ2-7; no clear D gene. Germline-derived CDR1 and CDR2 are SGHTA and FQGNSA. This CDR3 region has 11 residues. This CDR3 is CSSSPRYEQYF. DNA for the CDR3: TGTTCCAGCAGCCCCCGGTACGAGCAGTACTTC.

This clonotype has more than one count but fewer than ten. The CDR3 loop reads CASSATGTGIPPLHF. CDR3 coding DNA: TGTGCCAGCAGCGCTACCGGGACAGGGATTCCACCCCTCCACTTT. The genes are TRBV9 and TRBJ1-6; 9 nucleotides line up with TRBD1. J lost 11 bases, V lost 3 bases, and 9 bases had no gene match. CDR3 length: 15 amino acids. The germline V gene encodes CDR1 SGDLS and CDR2 YYNGEE.

The chain carries TRBV6-1 and TRBJ2-2; a weak D match, TRBD2 (6 bases). CDR1 is MNHNS, CDR2 SASEGT, per germline. The V end lost 6 bases, the J end lost 0 bases, and 14 bases lay between the germline ends. This CDR3 has 16 residues. CDR3: CASSRTGLSNTGELFF. CDR3 DNA sequence: TGTGCCAGCAGCCGCACGGGACTCTCGAACACCGGGGAGCTGTTTTTT.

This clonotype was counted only a few times. V gene TRBV4-1 combines with J gene TRBJ1-5; TRBD1 is a possible D gene (5 bases). The V end lost 4 bases, the J end lost 8 bases, and 15 bases lay between the germline ends. This CDR3 region has 14 residues. Germline assignment: CDR1 MGHRA and CDR2 YSYEKL. The CDR3 is CASSLRQWGEPQHF. CDR3 DNA: TGCGCCAGCAGCCTGCGACAGTGGGGTGAGCCCCAGCATTTT.

This clonotype was counted many times. V usage is TRBV6-7 and J usage is TRBJ2-5, with 10 bases lining up with TRBD2. TRBV6-7 carries the ORF label, with uncertain function. The CDR3 consists of 20 residues. V shed 2 bases and J 2 bases; nucleotides not matched to a gene: 17. CDR3 nucleotides: TGTGCCAGCAGTTACACAGGTCGGGCTAGCGGGGGCCACGTACAAGAGACCCAGTACTTC. It encodes CASSYTGRASGGHVQETQYF.

This clonotype has ten or more counts. The rearrangement uses TRBV12-3 or TRBV12-4 and TRBJ1-1, with TRBD1 matching 8 bases. J was trimmed by 8 bases and V by 3 bases; bases with no gene match: 2. This CDR3 has 12 amino acids. The CDR3 sequence: CASSLRDREAFF. The CDR3 DNA sequence: TGTGCCAGCAGTTTGAGGGACAGGGAAGCTTTCTTT.

In its sample, this clonotype was seen many times. This chain connects TRBV7-8 to TRBJ2-7; 12 bases line up with TRBD2. The CDR3 is made up of 14 amino acids. The ends lost 6 bases at V and 5 bases at J; junction bases unmatched: 5. Germline V gene data show CDR1 as SGHVS and CDR2 as FQNEAQ. For the CDR3, the DNA is TGTGCCAGCAGTCCTAGCGGGGGGGAACACGAGCAGTACTTC. Protein product: CASSPSGGEHEQYF.

This clonotype was counted many times. This sequence joins TRBV20-1 and TRBJ1-2, with TRBD1 identical over 7 bases. CDR3 length equals 17 residues. Trimming at V came to 3 bases and at J to 8 bases, leaving 21 bases not matched to a gene. Germline V gene data show CDR1 as DFQATT and CDR2 as SNEGSKA (reference sequence). The CDR3 sequence is CSARPSLPLGRGQGYTF. The CDR3 coding sequence is TGCAGTGCTAGGCCCTCCCTCCCCTTGGGAAGGGGGCAAGGCTACACCTTC.